This T cell receptor (beta chain) is from a study of CD8+ T cells in alopecia areata. Turning to the study itself: Patients in the treated group were given tofacitinib by mouth, 5 to 10 mg twice a day.

About this clone itself: The antigen is undetermined.

CDR3 length: 12 residues. V lost 3 bases and J 2 bases, leaving 7 bases between the germline ends. The germline gives CDR1 SQVTM, CDR2 ANQGSEA. Overall study findings and caveats: While tofacitinib was given, many expanded lesional clones persisted in scalp and blood. Normal scalp showed lower clonality than lesional scalp, especially alopecia totalis/universalis.

Treatment reported: oral pan-JAK inhibitor, 5-10 mg twice daily. The researchers isolated CD4+ and CD8+ T cells from PBMCs by sorting. TCR sequencing used cDNA made by reverse transcription of extracted RNA. Profiled with immunoSEQ multiplex PCR; TCRdb holds only in-frame clones, not every one. Among about 270,000 clones, roughly 60% were seen once, and the ten largest hold around 0.84%. The sequences come from CD4+ T cells sorted from blood, collected around week 54, from a patient treated with tofacitinib. This clonotype was sampled from a human donor with alopecia areata. V is TRBV29-1 and J is TRBJ1-2, with D possibly being TRBD1 (5 bases). CDR3 sequence (DNA): TGCAGCGTTGACGGGGCGAACTATGGCTACACCTTC. It is translated as CSVDGANYGYTF.